This record covers a single T cell receptor (beta chain). No antigen is known for it. The V end was cut by 3 bases, the J end by 14 bases, with 17 bases between. This CDR3 has 13 residues. CDR1 is KGHSH, CDR2 LQKENI, per germline. Produced via immunoSEQ multiplex PCR; TCRdb's table is partial and in-frame only. The sample records hundreds of thousands of clones, around 74% being singletons. These data are taken from a study of shared clonotypes between healthy human individuals. Study results and caveats: Estimated richness was generally greater in naive than memory subsets.

The chain joins TRBV18 to TRBJ1-5; D might be TRBD1 (6 bases). Sequenced: memory CD4+ T cells sorted from blood. Indicated subset: CD45RA-negative fraction. The clonotype comes from a woman aged 30 to 39 in good health. CDR3 nucleotide sequence: TGTGCCAGCTCACCGAGGGGAGGGGGGGACAAGCATTTT. Residues: CASSPRGGGDKHF.